This entry lists 25 T cell receptor beta chains sequenced from one sample in a study of blood T cell repertoires in COVID-19. Assay used: immunoSEQ multiplex PCR; TCRdb lists only in-frame clones, some missing. The sample has about 280,000 clones; approximately 90% are singletons. Sequences were obtained from PBMCs or T cells enriched from blood (not recorded which). Receptors originate from a man aged 35 to 55 who had been exposed to COVID-19.

This sequence joins TRBV2 and TRBJ1-2, with 8 nucleotides matching TRBD1. In germline, CDR1 is SNHLY, CDR2 FYNNEI. With V trimmed by 4 bases and J by 2 bases, 9 bases remained unmatched. The CDR3 spans 16 residues. The CDR3 nucleotides are TGTGCCAGCAGTGGAGTGGACAGGGCCCTAAACTATGGCTACACCTTC. It specifies CASSGVDRALNYGYTF.

The J gene is TRBJ1-2, the V gene TRBV30; TRBD1 matches at 9 bases. Trimming cost V 3 bases and J 7 bases; bases outside gene matches: 6. This CDR3 spans 13 amino acids. Per the germline V gene, CDR1 is GTSNPN and CDR2 is SVGIG (reference sequence). For the CDR3, the DNA is TGTGCCTGGAGGCTAACAGGGGGCCGTGGCTACACCTTC. As protein: CAWRLTGGRGYTF.

This chain links TRBV5-1 with TRBJ1-2; 10 bases are a match to TRBD1. V dropped 0 bases and J dropped 8; count of bases not matched to a gene: 4. This CDR3 has 14 residues. The germline V gene encodes CDR1 SGHRS and CDR2 YFSETQ. The CDR3 here is CASSLGDRGRGYTF. CDR3 DNA: TGCGCCAGCAGCTTGGGGGACAGGGGTCGCGGCTACACCTTC.

This clone was counted once. The chain carries TRBV28 and TRBJ2-2, with TRBD1 identical over 7 bases. Germline values: CDR1 MDHEN, CDR2 SYDVKM. V was pared by 5 bases and J by 0 bases, with 3 bases of the junction left unmatched. This CDR3 has 15 residues. The CDR3 DNA reads TGTGCCAGCAGTCTAGGGACAGCGAACACCGGGGAGCTGTTTTTT. Its protein is CASSLGTANTGELFF. The full variable domain, with the rest looked up from reference TRBV28 and TRBJ2-2, is DVKVTQSSRYLVKRTGEKVFLECVQDMDHENMFWYRQDPGLGLRLIYFSYDVKMKEKGDIPEGYSVSREKKERFSLILESASTNQTSMYLCASSLGTANTGELFFGEGSRLTVL.

The rearrangement uses TRBV2 and TRBJ2-1, with D tentatively TRBD1 (5 bases). V was clipped by 5 bases and J by 4 bases, with 6 bases between them. The germline V gene has CDR1 SNHLY and CDR2 FYNNEI. The CDR3 has 12 amino acids. The CDR3 DNA is TGTGCCAGCAGTAGGACATACAATGAGCAGTTCTTC. Residues: CASSRTYNEQFF.

This rearrangement joins TRBV6-5 to TRBJ1-1; D may be TRBD1 (5 bases). The V gene's germline CDR1 is MNHEY and CDR2 SVGAGI. The V gene lost 8 bases and the J gene lost 1 base, with 11 bases spanning the gap. The CDR3 has 13 residues. CDR3 residues: CASLATGNTEAFF. CDR3 DNA: TGTGCCAGCTTAGCAACAGGGAACACTGAAGCTTTCTTT.

V gene TRBV29-1 combines with J gene TRBJ1-1; D is unclear. The length of the CDR3 is 10 residues. Per the germline V gene, CDR1 is SQVTM and CDR2 is ANQGSEA. Trimming removed 7 bases at V and 2 bases at J, with 5 bases between. CDR3 residues: CSARNTEAFF. As DNA, the CDR3 is TGCAGCGCCCGTAACACTGAAGCTTTCTTT. The full variable domain, in which reference TRBV29-1 and TRBJ1-1 provide the parts outside the CDR3, is SAVISQKPSRDICQRGTSLTIQCQVDSQVTMMFWYRQQPGQSLTLIATANQGSEATYESGFVIDKFPISRPNLTFSTLTVSNMSPEDSSIYLCSARNTEAFFGQGTRLTVV.

A single count supports this clone. The V call is TRBV28, the J call TRBJ2-7; 7 nucleotides agree with TRBD1. The trim removed 6 bases at V and 5 bases at J, leaving 13 bases unmatched. The CDR3 loop spans 15 amino acids. Germline CDR1 MDHEN, CDR2 SYDVKM. The CDR3 loop reads CASSFTGVLRHEQYF. CDR3 in DNA: TGTGCCAGCAGCTTCACAGGGGTTTTGCGGCACGAGCAGTACTTC.

V and J are TRBV11-2 and TRBJ2-1; 7 bases match TRBD2. The V gene end was trimmed by 1 base and the J gene end by 6 bases; junction bases not matched to a gene: 0. Germline V gene sequence: CDR1 SGHAT, CDR2 FQNNGV. The CDR3 length is 13 residues. The CDR3 nucleotides read TGTGCCAGCAGCTTAGGACTAGCCAATGAGCAGTTCTTC. Translation: CASSLGLANEQFF.

The gene calls are TRBV2 and TRBJ2-5; D gene uncertain. V lost 8 bases to trimming and J lost 3 bases, with 4 bases between them. There are 10 residues in the CDR3. CDR1 SNHLY and CDR2 FYNNEI come from the germline V gene. CDR3 amino acids: CASGEETQYF. In nucleotides, the CDR3 is TGTGCCAGCGGAGAAGAGACCCAGTACTTC.

CDR3 DNA sequence: TGCGCCAGCAGCCCTTTTTATGGGACAGGGTACCAGCCCCAGCATTTT. This encodes CASSPFYGTGYQPQHF. The genes are TRBV10-2 and TRBJ1-5, with TRBD1 matching over 9 bases. Trimming took 6 bases from V and 7 from J; bases not matched to a gene: 13. Germline values: CDR1 WSHSY, CDR2 SAAADI. The CDR3 runs 16 residues.

The CDR3 here is CASSITGGRSQHKQYF. For the CDR3, the DNA is TGTGCCAGTAGTATAACGGGGGGGCGTTCCCAGCATAAGCAGTATTTT. This chain joins TRBV19 and TRBJ2-3, with 8 bases lining up with TRBD2. V was clipped by 2 bases and J by 11 bases; unmatched bases: 15. Germline CDR1 is LNHDA and CDR2 is SQIVND (reference sequence). The CDR3 is 16 amino acids.

In this sample, this clone turned up a few times. The gene calls are TRBV5-1 and TRBJ1-1; no firm D call. The CDR3 runs 14 residues. Germline-derived CDR1 and CDR2 are SGHRS and YFSETQ. V was clipped by 4 bases and J by 1 base, with 11 bases between them. The CDR3: CASSPDGGNTEAFF. The CDR3 coding sequence is TGCGCCAGCAGCCCGGACGGAGGGAACACTGAAGCTTTCTTT.

V is TRBV9 and J is TRBJ2-1; 8 bases are shared with TRBD1. This CDR3 region has 13 residues. Germline trimming cut 3 bases from V and 6 bases from J; bases unmatched to any gene: 2. Germline V CDR1 and CDR2: SGDLS, YYNGEE. The CDR3, as DNA: TGTGCCAGCAGCGCCGGGACAGGCAATGAGCAGTTCTTC. Its protein product is CASSAGTGNEQFF.

This clone was detected once. The genes are TRBV30 and TRBJ1-5; D gene ambiguous. The V gene's germline CDR1 is GTSNPN and CDR2 SVGIG (reference sequence). V was trimmed by 0 bases and J by 8 bases, leaving 11 bases between them. This CDR3 comprises 13 residues. CDR3 sequence: CAWSVPGGKPQHF. Written as DNA, the CDR3 is TGTGCCTGGAGTGTACCGGGAGGGAAGCCCCAGCATTTT.

This clone was detected once. The chain combines TRBV9 with TRBJ1-4, with 7 positions matching TRBD1. With 2 bases clipped from V and 3 bases from J, the junction kept 4 bases outside the gene matches. The CDR3 runs to 15 residues. Germline V gene sequence: CDR1 SGDLS, CDR2 YYNGEE. CDR3 nucleotides: TGTGCCAGCAGCGTTTCCGGGACAGCTAATGAAAAACTGTTTTTT. It specifies CASSVSGTANEKLFF.

This sequence joins TRBV4-3 and TRBJ2-2; TRBD2 might be the D (5 bases). CDR3 length: 17 residues. In germline, CDR1 is LGHNA, CDR2 YSLEER. With 1 base removed from V and 1 base from J, the gap between germline ends came to 13 bases. The CDR3 protein is CASSQGYSGLNTGELFF. Written as DNA, the CDR3 is TGCGCCAGCAGCCAAGGTTACAGCGGCCTGAACACCGGGGAGCTGTTTTTT.

CDR3 sequence (DNA): TGTGCCAGCAGCCAAGAACTAGCGGAGAACACCGGGGAGCTGTTTTTT. The encoded protein is CASSQELAENTGELFF. J is TRBJ2-2 and V is TRBV3-1 (or the pseudogene TRBV3-2), with 8 bases lining up with TRBD2. The junction had 1 base not matched to a gene; V was cut back by 0 bases and J by 1 base. From germline, CDR1 is LGHDT and CDR2 YNNKEL (reference sequence). This CDR3 has 16 residues.

J is TRBJ1-4 and V is TRBV15; TRBD1 aligns across 7 bases. Trimming cost V 3 bases and J 6 bases; bases outside gene matches: 7. The CDR3 spans 15 residues. Germline assignment: CDR1 LNHNV and CDR2 YYDKDF (reference sequence). CDR3 region: CATSREPQGDEKLFF. The DNA for the CDR3 is TGTGCCACCAGCAGGGAGCCCCAGGGGGATGAAAAACTGTTTTTT.

The chain carries TRBV10-3 and TRBJ2-5; possibly TRBD2 for D (5 bases). The CDR3 loop spans 14 amino acids. V lost 0 bases to trimming and J lost 5 bases, with 10 bases between them. CDR1 and CDR2 from the germline V gene are ENHRY and SYGVKD. The CDR3 here is CAISESKGGETQYF. CDR3 bases: TGTGCCATCAGTGAGTCTAAGGGCGGGGAGACCCAGTACTTC.

The chain couples TRBV6-5 to TRBJ2-7; a possible D gene is TRBD1 (6 bases). The CDR3 consists of 15 residues. The V end lost 6 bases, the J end lost 3 bases, and 18 bases lay between the germline ends. The germline V gene has CDR1 MNHEY and CDR2 SVGAGI. The CDR3 sequence: CASRPTSDRYYEQYF. The CDR3 bases are TGTGCCAGCAGACCCACCTCTGACAGGTACTACGAGCAGTACTTC.

This chain's CDR3 is CASSKAFSTGTGSYEQYF. CDR3 nucleotide sequence: TGTGCCAGTAGCAAGGCCTTTTCTACCGGGACAGGGTCCTACGAGCAGTACTTC. This chain links TRBV19 with TRBJ2-7; 9 bases match TRBD1. After removal of 6 bases from V and 1 base from J, the junction contained 16 bases not matched to a gene. The CDR3 runs to 18 residues. The germline V gene has CDR1 LNHDA and CDR2 SQIVND (reference sequence). Drawing the rest from reference TRBV19 and TRBJ2-7, the complete variable domain is DGGITQSPKYLFRKEGQNVTLSCEQNLNHDAMYWYRQDPGQGLRLIYYSQIVNDFQKGDIAEGYSVSREKKESFPLTVTSAQKNPTAFYLCASSKAFSTGTGSYEQYFGPGTRLTVT.

This clone was detected only a few times. The gene calls are TRBV11-3 and TRBJ2-7, with no clear D. The CDR3 sequence is 13 residues long. Trimming removed 2 bases from V and 1 base from J, with 6 bases in between. Germline assignment: CDR1 SGHNT and CDR2 YENEEA. In nucleotides, the CDR3 is TGTGCCAGCAGCTTAATGGAGTCCTACGAGCAGTACTTC. Translation: CASSLMESYEQYF.

The chain employs TRBV30 and TRBJ1-4; D is perhaps TRBD1 (5 bases). Germline V gene lookup returns CDR1 GTSNPN and CDR2 SVGIG (reference sequence). The CDR3 is 14 amino acids. The germline V and J ends were trimmed by 5 bases and 3 bases, with 13 bases remaining between them. CDR3 sequence reads: CAWDQGLANEKLFF. In nucleotides, the CDR3 is TGTGCCTGGGACCAGGGCTTGGCTAATGAAAAACTGTTTTTT.

This chain uses TRBV5-1 with TRBJ1-4; 9 bases match TRBD1. Germline lookup yields CDR1 SGHRS and CDR2 YFSETQ. The V segment lost 0 bases and the J segment 8 bases; nucleotides outside the gene matches: 8. CDR3 size: 16 residues. The CDR3 sequence: CASSLERTGAYEKLFF. Written as DNA, the CDR3 is TGCGCCAGCAGCTTGGAACGGACAGGGGCTTACGAAAAACTGTTTTTT.